This T cell receptor beta chain was identified in a study of control samples from healthy donors and cancer patients. TCRdb keeps only in-frame clones here, not all; method: immunoSEQ multiplex PCR. The profile shows about 160,000 clones, approximately 96% of them singletons. Specimen: blood. This TCR came from a woman in her 40s in good health.

The CDR3 DNA follows: TGCGCCAGCAGCTATGGACAGGGGGATGGAACTGAAGCTTTCTTT. Amino acid sequence: CASSYGQGDGTEAFF. This rearrangement joins TRBV5-1 to TRBJ1-1; TRBD1 matches 10 bases. V shed 3 bases, J shed 5 bases, and the junction held 7 bases outside the gene matches. The germline V gene encodes CDR1 SGHRS and CDR2 YFSETQ. The CDR3 length is 15 residues.